This TCR beta chain was captured in a study of shared clonotypes between healthy human individuals (dated by TCRdb to 2020 to 2022). Context from the whole study: A few men and a couple of women, aged 18 to 49 years, made up the cohort. Per donor, leukapheresis produced somewhere between about 0.8 and 9.5 billion PBMCs. To increase sequencing depth and limit assay-specific biases, TCR repertoire library preparation and sequencing were carried out by different laboratories using diverse techniques. The study deeply sequenced blood TCR repertoires of 5 or 6 healthy adults to estimate repertoire size and the extent of clonotype sharing between individuals. For each donor, three plates each were used for CD4 naive and CD4 memory, two plates were used for CD8 naive, and one plate was used for CD8 memory. Study-level results and caveats: Clonotypes shared by all four sorted-subset donors showed higher generation probabilities than non-shared clonotypes. Even with the large sequencing depth, rarefaction of the sorted-subset datasets indicated that sequencing was incomplete. The small number of donors limited the genetic and exposure-history diversity represented. Sampling was limited to blood, and TCR repertoires in tissue likely differ from TCR repertoires in blood. Based on pairwise subsampling, the degree of clonotype sharing among donors was expected to be affected by sequencing depth. Naive subsets generally had larger estimated clonotype richness than memory subsets. Approximately 5% of naive CD4, around 4% of naive CD8, around 2.3% of memory CD4, and 0.4% of memory CD8 clonotypes were shared across a few donors.

As regards this clone: The antigen it binds to is not known. Base qualities are not recorded, but no much larger clone differs from it by a single base.

Using the deep immunoSEQ assay, multiplex PCR amplified TCR CDR3 regions from genomic DNA. Extracted genomic DNA from each cell subset was distributed evenly across all wells of several immunoSEQ 96-well plates, and each plate was treated as a replicate. For sorted subsets, each replicate PCR was loaded with 200 to 250 ng genomic DNA, equivalent to 32,000 or so T cell genomes. Purified libraries were measured with a Qubit 3.0 fluorometer, size-checked on a Bioanalyzer 2100, and measured again with the KAPA Library Quantification kit. A separate single-read 150-cycle Illumina NextSeq 550 flow cell was used to sequence each immunoSEQ 96-well plate. Processing in the source paper ran as follows. Because the immunoSEQ output included only junctional sequences and no quality scores, the filtering could not be the same as the filtering used for full-length reads. To assign V/J genes and CDR3, sequences were annotated against IMGT germline references using PyIR, a Python wrapper for IgBLAST v1.9. Reads with weak V/J assignments (E-value above 1e-6), missing CDR3, stop codons, out-of-frame junctions, or ambiguous translated residues were removed. A V3J clonotype was defined by an identical inferred V gene, J gene, and CDR3 amino acid sequence. Percentage overlap between repertoires was calculated by dividing the number of shared unique clonotypes by the size of the smaller repertoire. Repertoire richness was assessed with RTK rarefaction, the Chao1 estimator, and Recon v2.1 estimates of unobserved clonotypes. OLGA was used to compute generation probabilities for all TCRbeta clonotypes that the gDNA method yielded from a few donors. As stored in TCRdb, this immuneACCESS dataset retains in-frame rearrangements with V and J assigned. A fraction of the clones does not appear; measured against another copy, unresolved V genes explain less than half of the discrepancy, and the remainder lacks a known reason. D and trimming come from the DNA, and the V and J calls and clone size come from that table. For this sample the table gives some 1.4 million clones, of which approximately 96% were detected only once. The top ten hold over 1% of the sample.

The donors were healthy, HIV-negative adults who had no recently reported acute infections or vaccinations. Every donor was a Caucasian adult living in Nashville, Tennessee, USA. CD4+ T cells were enriched by magnetic negative selection, after which naive cells were positively selected on CD45RA and the negative fraction was taken as the memory subset. Blood was collected by leukapheresis, and PBMCs were isolated by Ficoll-Histopaque density gradient centrifugation and then cryopreserved in liquid nitrogen vapor phase. Analytical flow cytometry was used to check the purity and quantity of every magnetically sorted T cell population. Each sorted fraction had its genomic DNA isolated and then quantified by UV absorbance on a Nanodrop 2000c. The CDR3 spans 14 residues, from the cysteine through the phenylalanine. The kept DNA is CDR3 alone, 42 bases in frame from the first base. V ends up 6 bases short and J 1 base short, with an unmatched junction base count of 3. CDR1 and CDR2 (SGHAT, FQDESV) derive from the germline V gene (reference sequence).

The clonotype originates from a man between 25 and 39 years old in good health. The sequencing input was naive CD4+ T cells sorted from blood. This sample's cell subset or site label indicates: CD45RA+ positively selected. The chain was built from TRBV11-1 and TRBJ2-7, with 10 middle bases fitting TRBD2. The sequenced DNA: TGTGCCAGCAGATGGACTAGCGGTTCCTACGAGCAGTACTTC. This encodes CASRWTSGSYEQYF.